The present T cell receptor beta chain was sequenced within a study of T-cell reconstitution after alpha-beta-depleted transplantation in children. This CDR3 is built from 15 residues. V lost 3 bases to trimming and J lost 2 bases, with 11 bases between them. This clonotype has a count of ten or more. Unique molecular identifiers were incorporated during preparation of the TCRbeta library. TCRdb recomputed calls from the PCR reads with MiXCR, one row per CDR3 protein. This repertoire shows about 280,000 distinct CDR3 sequences, around 10% found once; its top ten account for about a quarter. The material was peripheral blood, obtained 180 days after TCRalphabeta/CD19-depleted stem cell transplant. J is TRBJ2-1 and V is TRBV12-3 or TRBV12-4; D is unclear. This sequence was found in a male patient under 10 years old who had a stem cell transplant for chronic granulomatous disease, so the T cells may come from the graft donor. CDR3 in amino acids: CASSFAQMPYNEQFF. The CDR3 nucleotides read TGTGCCAGCAGTTTCGCGCAGATGCCCTACAATGAGCAGTTCTTC.